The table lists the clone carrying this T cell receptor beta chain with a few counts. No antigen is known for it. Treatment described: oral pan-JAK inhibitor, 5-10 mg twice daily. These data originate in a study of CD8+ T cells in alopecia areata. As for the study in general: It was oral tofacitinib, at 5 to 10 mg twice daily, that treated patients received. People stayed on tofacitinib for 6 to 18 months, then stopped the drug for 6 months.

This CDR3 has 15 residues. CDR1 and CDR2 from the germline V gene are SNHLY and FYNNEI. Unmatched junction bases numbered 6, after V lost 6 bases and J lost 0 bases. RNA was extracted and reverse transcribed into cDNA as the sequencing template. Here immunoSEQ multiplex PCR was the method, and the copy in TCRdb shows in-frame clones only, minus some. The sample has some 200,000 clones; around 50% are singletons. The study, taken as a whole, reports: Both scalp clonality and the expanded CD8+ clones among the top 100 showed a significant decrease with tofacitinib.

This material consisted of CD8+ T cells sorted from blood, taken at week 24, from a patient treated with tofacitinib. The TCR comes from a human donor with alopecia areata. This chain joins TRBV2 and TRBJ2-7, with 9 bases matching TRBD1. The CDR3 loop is CASSGDRGYSYEQYF. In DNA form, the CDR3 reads TGTGCCAGCAGCGGAGACAGGGGGTACTCCTACGAGCAGTACTTC. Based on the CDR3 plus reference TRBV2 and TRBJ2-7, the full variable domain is EPEVTQTPSHQVTQMGQEVILRCVPISNHLYFYWYRQILGQKVEFLVSFYNNEISEKSEIFDDQFSVERPDGSNFTLKIRSTKLEDSAMYFCASSGDRGYSYEQYFGPGTRLTVT.